Listed here are 30 T cell receptor beta chains from one sample, sequenced in a study of blood T cell repertoires in COVID-19. Measured with immunoSEQ multiplex PCR; TCRdb has only the in-frame clones, and not every one. The data contain a few hundred thousand clones, about nine tenths of them singletons. The sequenced material came from peripheral blood. The receptors stem from a man over 45 with acute or convalescent COVID-19.

The chain recombines TRBV5-1 with TRBJ1-2, with 9 positions matching TRBD1. Trimming cost V 0 bases and J 5 bases; bases outside gene matches: 17. Per germline, CDR1 SGHRS and CDR2 YFSETQ. There are 19 residues in the CDR3. The CDR3 region has the DNA TGCGCCAGCAGCTTGGGGTTCGGGGACAGGGAAGAGATGGGGTATGGCTACACCTTC. It is translated as CASSLGFGDREEMGYGYTF.

The chain employs TRBV14 and TRBJ2-3, with a weak D call TRBD1 (6 bases). CDR3 length: 15 amino acids. V was pared by 1 base and J by 4 bases, with 12 bases between. CDR1 is SGHDN and CDR2 is FVKESK in the germline V gene. The CDR3 DNA is TGTGCCAGCAGCCAAGTGGGGGCGGTCTCAGATACGCAGTATTTT. Its translation: CASSQVGAVSDTQYF. Full variable domain (outside the CDR3, taken from reference TRBV14 and TRBJ2-3): EAGVTQFPSHSVIEKGQTVTLRCDPISGHDNLYWYRRVMGKEIKFLLHFVKESKQDESGMPNNRFLAERTGGTYSTLKVQPAELEDSGVYFCASSQVGAVSDTQYFGPGTRLTVL.

This rearrangement joins TRBV6-5 to TRBJ1-4, with 7 bases aligning to TRBD1. With 5 bases clipped from V and 8 bases from J, the junction kept 8 bases outside the gene matches. Germline lookup yields CDR1 MNHEY and CDR2 SVGAGI. The CDR3 runs 14 residues. In DNA, the CDR3 is TGTGCCAGCAGTCCAACGACAGGGATGGAAAAACTGTTTTTT. Translation gives CASSPTTGMEKLFF.

The rearrangement joins TRBV21-1 to TRBJ2-7; TRBD1, the table's D call, lacks a check against the DNA. TRBV21-1 is recorded as a pseudogene. This CDR3 is built from 18 residues. CDR3 residues: CASSTPVEQGAESYEQYF. The CDR3 nucleotides read TGTGCCAGCAGCACTCCCGTGGAGCAGGGGGCGGAATCCTACGAGCAGTACTTC.

This sequence joins TRBV7-2 and TRBJ2-7; 12 nucleotides align to TRBD1. Germline loops: CDR1 SGHTA, CDR2 FQGNSA. The CDR3 totals 16 residues. The trim removed 0 bases at V and 4 bases at J, leaving 4 bases unmatched. The CDR3, as DNA: TGTGCCAGCAGCTTAGCCGGGACAGGGGGCGAGTACGAGCAGTACTTC. It specifies CASSLAGTGGEYEQYF. The complete variable domain, with remaining parts taken from reference TRBV7-2 and TRBJ2-7, reads GAGVSQSPSNKVTEKGKDVELRCDPISGHTALYWYRQSLGQGLEFLIYFQGNSAPDKSGLPSDRFSAERTGGSVSTLTIQRTQQEDSAVYLCASSLAGTGGEYEQYFGPGTRLTVT.

V and J are TRBV6-5 and TRBJ1-3; D gene unclear. Trimming removed 8 bases at V and 0 bases at J, with 5 bases between. The CDR3 has 12 residues. CDR1 MNHEY and CDR2 SVGAGI come from the germline V gene. CDR3 DNA: TGTGCCAGCCTGAGCTCTGGAAACACCATATATTTT. It translates to CASLSSGNTIYF.

This rearrangement joins TRBV4-1 to TRBJ1-1; 9 bases are a match to TRBD1. The CDR3 extends over 18 amino acids. The V gene's germline CDR1 is MGHRA and CDR2 YSYEKL. V trimming: 0 bases; J trimming: 0 bases; junction bases outside the gene matches: 8. CDR3 sequence (DNA): TGCGCCAGCAGCCAAGAAGGGACAGGGATGATCATGAACACTGAAGCTTTCTTT. Its translation is CASSQEGTGMIMNTEAFF.

This chain uses TRBV4-1 with TRBJ1-5; 7 positions agree with TRBD1. Germline V gene data show CDR1 as MGHRA and CDR2 as YSYEKL. This CDR3 comprises 15 residues. V shed 6 bases, J shed 1 base, and the junction held 6 bases outside the gene matches. CDR3 protein: CASRTGDGSNQPQHF. The CDR3 DNA reads as TGCGCCAGCAGAACAGGGGATGGGAGCAATCAGCCCCAGCATTTT.

J is TRBJ2-3 and V is TRBV3-1 (or the pseudogene TRBV3-2); 9 bases match TRBD2. CDR1 is LGHDT and CDR2 is YNNKEL in the germline V gene (reference sequence). The CDR3 sequence is 16 residues long. V lost 3 bases to trimming and J lost 2 bases; unmatched junction nucleotides: 6. In DNA, the CDR3 is TGTGCCAGCAGCCAGAGGGTAGCGGGGGCCACAGATACGCAGTATTTT. Protein product: CASSQRVAGATDTQYF.

The V and J genes are TRBV5-1 and TRBJ1-6; a weak D match, TRBD1 (6 bases). The V and J ends lost 4 bases and 13 bases respectively, with 18 bases between them. Germline lookup yields CDR1 SGHRS and CDR2 YFSETQ. The length of the CDR3 is 14 residues. The CDR3, as DNA: TGCGCCAGCAGCGGAACACAGGGTGAGTCGCCCCTCCACTTT. Amino acids: CASSGTQGESPLHF.

The genes are TRBV7-3 and TRBJ2-7, with 9 bases matching TRBD1. V dropped 0 bases and J dropped 2; count of bases not matched to a gene: 5. The germline V gene has CDR1 SGHTA and CDR2 FQGTGA. The CDR3 contains 16 residues. The CDR3 reads CASSLTAGTGTYEQYF. CDR3 coding DNA: TGTGCCAGCAGCTTAACGGCGGGGACAGGGACCTACGAGCAGTACTTC.

The V call is TRBV19, the J call TRBJ1-4; 10 bases agree with TRBD1. Looked up from germline, CDR1 is LNHDA and CDR2 is SQIVND (reference sequence). The V segment lost 7 bases and the J segment 7 bases; nucleotides outside the gene matches: 9. This CDR3 spans 15 amino acids. The CDR3 nucleotides read TGTGCCAGTAAACGGGGGACAGGGGCGTTTGAAAAACTGTTTTTT. This codes for CASKRGTGAFEKLFF.

The rearrangement links TRBV11-3 to TRBJ2-2; D perhaps matches TRBD1 (5 bases). The CDR3 loop spans 15 amino acids. Germline-derived CDR1 and CDR2 are SGHNT and YENEEA. V was trimmed by 6 bases and J by 1 base, leaving 12 bases between them. As DNA, the CDR3 is TGTGCCAGCAGTGATAACAGGAGGAACACCGGGGAGCTGTTTTTT. Protein product: CASSDNRRNTGELFF.

This chain joins TRBV6-5 and TRBJ1-1, with 9 bases fitting TRBD1. The CDR3 length is 15 residues. CDR1 and CDR2 from the germline V gene are MNHEY and SVGAGI. V was clipped by 5 bases and J by 4 bases; unmatched bases: 8. The CDR3 sequence: CASSNPTGGSTEAFF. CDR3 DNA: TGTGCCAGCAGTAATCCGACAGGGGGGAGCACTGAAGCTTTCTTT.

This clone was counted a single time. The chain recombines TRBV7-9 with TRBJ1-2; perhaps TRBD1 as D (5 bases). The CDR3 consists of 13 residues. Trimming took off 6 bases at V and 2 bases at J, with 10 bases between the two ends. Germline V gene sequence: CDR1 SEHNR, CDR2 FQNEAQ (reference sequence). DNA for the CDR3: TGTGCCAGCAGGCTCGGGGGAAACTATGGCTACACCTTC. It codes for CASRLGGNYGYTF.

The rearrangement uses TRBV19 and TRBJ1-1; D remains ambiguous. This CDR3 has 11 amino acids. The ends were cut back, 7 bases at V and 6 bases at J, with 9 bases in the middle. CDR1 is LNHDA, CDR2 SQIVND, per germline (reference sequence). CDR3 nucleotides: TGTGCCAGTATGAGGCGGTCTGAAGCTTTCTTT. The encoded protein is CASMRRSEAFF.

The chain's CDR3 is CASSPNRDRGNEKLFF. CDR3 in DNA: TGTGCCAGCTCACCCAACCGGGACAGGGGCAATGAAAAACTGTTTTTT. The genes are TRBV18 and TRBJ1-4; 10 bases line up with TRBD1. Germline V gene data show CDR1 as KGHSH and CDR2 as LQKENI. CDR3 length equals 16 residues. J lost 5 bases, V lost 3 bases, and 6 bases had no gene match.

The chain is built from TRBV7-2 and TRBJ1-1, with 7 bases identical to TRBD1. The CDR3 has 15 residues. V lost 5 bases, J lost 0 bases, and 6 bases stayed unmatched. Germline V CDR1 and CDR2: SGHTA, FQGNSA. DNA of the CDR3: TGTGCCAGCAGCCCCCGACAGGGCATGAACACTGAAGCTTTCTTT. Amino acids: CASSPRQGMNTEAFF. Complete variable domain (other parts from reference TRBV7-2 and TRBJ1-1): GAGVSQSPSNKVTEKGKDVELRCDPISGHTALYWYRQSLGQGLEFLIYFQGNSAPDKSGLPSDRFSAERTGGSVSTLTIQRTQQEDSAVYLCASSPRQGMNTEAFFGQGTRLTVV.

The count of this clone is one. J is TRBJ1-2 and V is TRBV14; no definite D call. The germline CDR1 and CDR2 sequences are SGHDN and FVKESK. The V and J ends lost 4 bases and 6 bases respectively, with 9 bases between them. The CDR3 contains 12 residues. The CDR3 nucleotides are TGTGCCAGCAGCCGCAGCGGCAATGGCTACACCTTC. It encodes CASSRSGNGYTF. Variable domain in full (rest from reference TRBV14 and TRBJ1-2): EAGVTQFPSHSVIEKGQTVTLRCDPISGHDNLYWYRRVMGKEIKFLLHFVKESKQDESGMPNNRFLAERTGGTYSTLKVQPAELEDSGVYFCASSRSGNGYTFGSGTRLTVV.

The chain has TRBV5-6 and TRBJ2-1, with 7 bases that match TRBD1. CDR1 and CDR2 from the germline V gene are SGHDT and YYEEEE. J was trimmed by 1 base and V by 3 bases; bases with no gene match: 4. The CDR3 has 15 residues. The CDR3 region is CASSSGQVSYNEQFF. The DNA for the CDR3 is TGTGCCAGCAGCTCCGGACAGGTATCCTACAATGAGCAGTTCTTC. The full variable domain, rest sourced from reference TRBV5-6 and TRBJ2-1, is DAGVTQSPTHLIKTRGQQVTLRCSPKSGHDTVSWYQQALGQGPQFIFQYYEEEERQRGNFPDRFSGHQFPNYSSELNVNALLLGDSALYLCASSSGQVSYNEQFFGPGTRLTVL.

The genes are TRBV5-4 and TRBJ1-1; 7 positions agree with TRBD1. The CDR3 has 16 amino acids. The germline gives CDR1 SGHNT, CDR2 YYREEE (reference sequence). V shed 3 bases, J shed 0 bases, and the junction held 8 bases outside the gene matches. CDR3 sequence reads: CASSYWTGDLNTEAFF. The CDR3 DNA follows: TGTGCCAGCAGCTACTGGACAGGCGATTTGAACACTGAAGCTTTCTTT.

The J gene is TRBJ1-6, the V gene TRBV7-3; 7 nucleotides align to TRBD1. From germline, CDR1 is SGHTA and CDR2 FQGTGA. CDR3 length equals 15 residues. V gave up 5 bases and J gave up 7 bases; unmatched junction bases: 8. The CDR3 loop is CASSTTGVGNSPLHF. The CDR3 nucleotides read TGTGCCAGCAGCACAACAGGGGTAGGGAATTCACCCCTCCACTTT.

The chain is built from TRBV6-6 and TRBJ1-6, with D possibly TRBD1 on 5 matching bases. V lost 5 bases and J lost 9, with 23 bases in between. This CDR3 has 17 residues. Germline V gives CDR1 MNHNY, CDR2 SVGAGI (reference sequence). CDR3 nucleotide sequence: TGTGCCAGCAGTCCCCGGGACTCCGGGTCCTTGGGTTCACCCCTCCACTTT. Translated: CASSPRDSGSLGSPLHF.

This rearrangement joins TRBV6-5 to TRBJ1-2; 7 nucleotides match TRBD1. Per the germline V gene, CDR1 is MNHEY and CDR2 is SVGAGI. J gave up 7 bases and V 1 base, and 9 bases lay outside the gene matches. The CDR3 runs 15 residues. CDR3 coding DNA: TGTGCCAGCAGTTACTTAGAGGGGGCGCCCCGTGGCTACACCTTC. Translating it yields CASSYLEGAPRGYTF.

This clone was detected only once. The CDR3 coding sequence is TGTGCCAGAAGCTTGTGGAATGGGACATACCCCCCGGTCGCCCAGCATTTT. Encoded protein: CARSLWNGTYPPVAQHF. This sequence joins TRBV5-3 and TRBJ1-5; perhaps TRBD1 as D (6 bases). TRBV5-3 has ORF status, its function being uncertain. V lost 1 base, J lost 11 bases, and 25 bases lay in between. This CDR3 is 17 amino acids long.

V usage is TRBV10-3 and J usage is TRBJ2-3, with D tentatively TRBD2 (5 bases). The CDR3 covers 14 residues. The germline gives CDR1 ENHRY, CDR2 SYGVKD. Trimming took off 11 bases at V and 0 bases at J, with 15 bases between the two ends. DNA for the CDR3: TGTGCCTCCCGGAGGCAATATAGCACAGATACGCAGTATTTT. Translating gives CASRRQYSTDTQYF.

The gene calls are TRBV14 and TRBJ1-2; TRBD1 is a possible D gene (5 bases). The CDR3 length is 13 residues. Trimming removed 2 bases from V and 9 bases from J, with 13 bases in between. Germline CDR1 and CDR2: SGHDN and FVKESK. DNA for the CDR3: TGTGCCAGCAGCCAACAGGGTTGGGAAAGCTACACCTTC. It encodes CASSQQGWESYTF.

The CDR3 protein is CASSSSGLAVTQYF. CDR3 bases: TGTGCCAGCAGCTCCTCGGGACTAGCCGTTACGCAGTATTTT. The chain couples TRBV11-2 to TRBJ2-3; 9 bases map to TRBD2. V lost 4 bases and J lost 8; bases outside the gene matches: 7. This CDR3 has 14 residues. The germline V gene has CDR1 SGHAT and CDR2 FQNNGV.

This sequence joins TRBV4-1 and TRBJ2-5; the D gene is possibly TRBD2 (6 bases). CDR1 MGHRA and CDR2 YSYEKL come from the germline V gene. This CDR3 region has 17 residues. Trimming removed 5 bases from V and 1 base from J, with 20 bases in between. The CDR3 sequence is CASSERVKRRGQETQYF. In nucleotides, the CDR3 is TGCGCCAGCAGCGAAAGGGTCAAAAGGCGGGGCCAAGAGACCCAGTACTTC.

The table lists this clone with a few counts. The chain combines TRBV15 with TRBJ1-4, with 8 positions matching TRBD1. Trimming cost V 5 bases and J 8 bases; bases outside gene matches: 10. The CDR3 is made up of 15 amino acids. Germline CDR1 and CDR2: LNHNV and YYDKDF (reference sequence). The CDR3 region has the DNA TGTGCCACCAGCGCCCGTACAGGGGGAAGGGAAAAACTGTTTTTT. It specifies CATSARTGGREKLFF.